This T cell receptor (beta chain) is from a study of T cell repertoires in cytomegalovirus infection. Study-level background: In the study, CMV epitopes included recently identified HLA-C-restricted and well-studied HLA-B-restricted ones. Public TCR beta signatures provided an indication of both CMV infection and a matching HLA type.

J gave up 3 bases and V 1 base, and 3 bases lay outside the gene matches. This CDR3 is 15 amino acids long. Per the germline V gene, CDR1 is MDHEN and CDR2 is SYDVKM. There are a few counts of this clonotype. The antigen is undetermined. TCRdb re-derived calls from the reads in MiXCR, one entry per CDR3 protein. Here the sample spans approximately 1,000,000 distinct CDR3 sequences, approximately 31% being singletons. This chain links TRBV28 with TRBJ2-7; 10 nucleotides agree with TRBD1. The origin of this receptor is a human donor in good health (CMV status not recorded). Some clones in this sample may be carry-over from other donors' samples. This specimen was cultured CD8+ T cells from PBMCs, taken from culture after CMV antigen stimulation. DNA for the CDR3: TGTGCCAGCAGTTTATTCGGGACAGGGGTCTACGAGCAGTACGTC. Amino acid sequence: CASSLFGTGVYEQYV.